Presented here are 29 T cell receptor beta chains from one specimen sequenced in a study of T cell changes during pregnancy in multiple sclerosis (dated by TCRdb to between 2019 and 2020). Receptor libraries were prepared by the immunoSEQ multiplex PCR assay. TCRdb holds this immuneACCESS table with in-frame rearrangements only. Some clones are missing; in checked studies, unresolved V genes explain under half, and the rest has no known cause. Within this sample are 19,000 or so clones, with about 87% of them counted one time only. The ten largest clonotypes hold roughly 6% of the sample. The starting material was CD8+ T cells from peripheral blood mononuclear cells, obtained after pregnancy. These receptors originate from a female donor in good health, enrolled as a control in a pregnancy study.

A single count supports this clone. The chain uses TRBV27 and TRBJ2-5; 9 nucleotides line up with TRBD2. The length of the CDR3 is 15 residues. V shed 4 bases and J 0 bases; nucleotides not matched to a gene: 3. Germline lookup yields CDR1 MNHEY and CDR2 SMNVEV (reference sequence). The chain's CDR3 is CASSWTSENQETQYF. In nucleotides, the CDR3 is TGTGCCAGCAGTTGGACTAGCGAAAACCAAGAGACCCAGTACTTC.

V usage is TRBV9 and J usage is TRBJ2-2; 10 bases fit TRBD2. The CDR3 extends over 19 amino acids. Germline assignment: CDR1 SGDLS and CDR2 YYNGEE. V lost 0 bases, J lost 0 bases, and 8 bases stayed unmatched. The CDR3 spells CASSVGIAGGTTNTGELFF. CDR3 coding DNA: TGTGCCAGCAGCGTAGGAATAGCGGGGGGAACGACGAACACCGGGGAGCTGTTTTTT.

The chain recombines TRBV2 with TRBJ1-2, with TRBD1 matching 7 bases. The CDR3 has 14 residues. The V and J ends lost 6 bases and 5 bases, in that order; junction bases with no gene match: 9. Germline V CDR1 and CDR2: SNHLY, FYNNEI. As DNA, the CDR3 is TGTGCCAGCAGAGCAACAGGGGAGCCTTATGGCTACACCTTC. It is translated as CASRATGEPYGYTF.

CDR3 sequence: CASSLGTRGAKTEAFF. CDR3 DNA sequence: TGTGCCAGCAGCTTAGGCACCAGGGGGGCCAAGACTGAAGCTTTCTTT. V usage is TRBV7-8 and J usage is TRBJ1-1; 7 bases line up with TRBD1. The CDR3 covers 16 residues. V was clipped by 1 base and J by 5 bases; unmatched bases: 10. The germline V gene has CDR1 SGHVS and CDR2 FQNEAQ.

Note on this clone: This sample includes further DNA sequences coding for the same CDR3. The CDR3 coding sequence is TGTGCTAGTGGCCCACAGGGGGCTACGGGCACTGAAGCTTTCTTT. Translation: CASGPQGATGTEAFF. This sequence joins TRBV12-5 and TRBJ1-1; 9 bases align to TRBD1. V dropped 6 bases and J dropped 4; count of bases not matched to a gene: 9. Per germline, CDR1 LGHNT and CDR2 FRNRAP. The CDR3 loop spans 15 amino acids.

This clone is deemed large (0.1 to 1%). V usage is TRBV10-3 and J usage is TRBJ2-3; weak D call: TRBD1 (5 bases). Trimming took off 3 bases at V and 6 bases at J, with 22 bases between the two ends. The CDR3 extends over 17 amino acids. Germline V gene sequence: CDR1 ENHRY, CDR2 SYGVKD. CDR3 amino acids: CAISEWSLQAGWDTQYF. DNA for the CDR3: TGTGCCATCAGTGAATGGTCGCTACAGGCTGGGTGGGATACGCAGTATTTT.

In DNA form, the CDR3 reads TGCGCCAGCAGCCAAGAACAGGGAACTAACAATGAGCAGTTCTTC. This encodes CASSQEQGTNNEQFF. The chain couples TRBV4-3 to TRBJ2-1, with D perhaps matching TRBD1 (6 bases). Trimming took off 0 bases at V and 5 bases at J, with 11 bases between the two ends. Germline lookup yields CDR1 LGHNA and CDR2 YSLEER. The CDR3 is 15 amino acids.

The chain carries TRBV6-5 and TRBJ2-7; D is ambiguous. CDR3 length: 14 residues. V lost 7 bases to trimming and J lost 1 base, with 14 bases between them. Germline loops: CDR1 MNHEY, CDR2 SVGAGI. CDR3 amino acids: CASTGFDKSYEQYF. The CDR3 nucleotides read TGTGCCAGCACCGGCTTCGACAAATCCTACGAGCAGTACTTC.

V is TRBV4-3 and J is TRBJ1-2, with TRBD1 matching 8 bases. Germline V gene data show CDR1 as LGHNA and CDR2 as YSLEER. Germline trimming cut 8 bases from V and 0 bases from J; bases unmatched to any gene: 8. The CDR3 consists of 15 residues. CDR3 loop: CASRDRQYSNYGYTF. The DNA of the CDR3 is TGCGCCAGCCGGGACAGGCAATATTCTAACTATGGCTACACCTTC.

This clone has just one count. The chain uses TRBV4-1 and TRBJ2-1; 7 bases map to TRBD2. V dropped 2 bases and J dropped 4; count of bases not matched to a gene: 11. The CDR3 totals 17 residues. Germline V gives CDR1 MGHRA, CDR2 YSYEKL. The CDR3 nucleotides are TGCGCCAGCAGCCAAAACTTCCAAGCGGGGCTATACAATGAGCAGTTCTTC. Protein: CASSQNFQAGLYNEQFF.

The chain carries TRBV19 and TRBJ2-5; 7 bases are a match to TRBD2. Germline values: CDR1 LNHDA, CDR2 SQIVND (reference sequence). CDR3 length: 14 residues. The J segment lost 5 bases and the V segment lost 4 bases, leaving 7 bases of the junction unmatched. CDR3 DNA sequence: TGTGCCAGTAGTACCCAACTAGCGACGGAGACCCAGTACTTC. It is translated as CASSTQLATETQYF.

This clone was seen only a few times. The gene calls are TRBV10-3 and TRBJ1-2; 10 bases match TRBD1. Germline CDR1 reads ENHRY; CDR2 reads SYGVKD. The CDR3 is 13 residues long. V lost 9 bases and J lost 7; bases outside the gene matches: 8. This chain's CDR3 is CAIRGTGAGGYTF. Written as DNA, the CDR3 is TGTGCCATTAGAGGGACAGGGGCAGGTGGCTACACCTTC.

The V call is TRBV4-3, the J call TRBJ2-6, with TRBD1 matching 9 bases. J was trimmed by 0 bases and V by 0 bases; bases with no gene match: 6. The CDR3 length is 19 residues. From germline, CDR1 is LGHNA and CDR2 YSLEER. CDR3 residues: CASSQDRDRVISGANVLTF. The CDR3 DNA follows: TGCGCCAGCAGCCAAGATCGGGACAGGGTCATCTCTGGGGCCAACGTCCTGACTTTC.

This chain links TRBV4-1 with TRBJ2-1; 9 bases fit TRBD2. V lost 0 bases and J lost 7; bases outside the gene matches: 7. The CDR3 consists of 16 residues. Germline V CDR1 and CDR2: MGHRA, YSYEKL. The CDR3 loop reads CASSQDGGGAGNEQFF. The CDR3 DNA follows: TGCGCCAGCAGCCAAGATGGCGGGGGGGCGGGTAATGAGCAGTTCTTC.

This clone was seen just once. V usage is TRBV29-1 and J usage is TRBJ2-7; perhaps TRBD1 as D (5 bases). V lost 0 bases, J lost 1 base, and 10 bases lay in between. Per the germline V gene, CDR1 is SQVTM and CDR2 is ANQGSEA. The CDR3 is 14 amino acids. This chain's CDR3 is CSVEDGTGSYEQYF. CDR3 DNA sequence: TGCAGCGTTGAAGATGGTACAGGATCCTACGAGCAGTACTTC.

The rearrangement links TRBV29-1 to TRBJ1-2; maybe TRBD1 (5 bases). The germline V and J ends were trimmed by 4 bases and 8 bases, with 17 bases remaining between them. Looked up from germline, CDR1 is SQVTM and CDR2 is ANQGSEA. The CDR3 length is 13 residues. The chain's CDR3 is CSVVGPNAEGYTF. In nucleotides, the CDR3 is TGCAGCGTTGTGGGGCCTAACGCAGAAGGCTACACCTTC.

The chain carries TRBV27 and TRBJ1-1, with unresolved D. The CDR3 extends over 15 amino acids. The germline V gene encodes CDR1 MNHEY and CDR2 SMNVEV (reference sequence). The germline V and J ends were trimmed by 3 bases and 4 bases, with 15 bases remaining between them. The CDR3 DNA is TGTGCCAGCAGTTTGGTGAGGGTATCGGGCACTGAAGCTTTCTTT. Translated, it gives CASSLVRVSGTEAFF.

V gene TRBV7-3 combines with J gene TRBJ2-7; a weak D match, TRBD1 (6 bases). V lost 5 bases, J lost 4 bases, and 12 bases lay in between. Germline V lookup: CDR1 SGHTA, CDR2 FQGTGA. This CDR3 is built from 13 residues. CDR3 in amino acids: CASSPGTLYEQYF. The CDR3 DNA reads TGTGCCAGCAGCCCTGGGACACTTTACGAGCAGTACTTC.

The chain links TRBV28 to TRBJ2-7; possibly TRBD1 for D (6 bases). Germline-derived CDR1 and CDR2 are MDHEN and SYDVKM. Trimming took 6 bases from V and 0 from J, leaving 12 bases between them. This CDR3 has 14 amino acids. Here the CDR3 reads CASSLQGTSYEQYF. CDR3 sequence (DNA): TGTGCCAGCAGCCTGCAGGGGACCTCCTACGAGCAGTACTTC.

This rearrangement joins TRBV9 to TRBJ1-2, with D perhaps TRBD1 (6 bases). CDR3 length equals 15 residues. In germline, CDR1 is SGDLS, CDR2 YYNGEE. Trimming removed 3 bases at V and 1 base at J, with 13 bases between. The CDR3 loop reads CASSASRTDNYGYTF. As DNA, the CDR3 is TGTGCCAGCAGCGCCTCGAGGACAGATAACTATGGCTACACCTTC.

The CDR3 DNA sequence: TGTGCCAGCAGCTTAGGGGGGGACAGATTGACAGATACGCAGTATTTT. This codes for CASSLGGDRLTDTQYF. The V gene is TRBV13, the J gene TRBJ2-3, with 7 nucleotides matching TRBD1. Germline CDR1 and CDR2: PRHDT and FYEKMQ (reference sequence). V lost 0 bases, J lost 3 bases, and 6 bases stayed unmatched. This CDR3 is built from 16 residues.

The chain uses TRBV30 and TRBJ2-5; possibly TRBD2 for D (7 bases). Germline assignment: CDR1 GTSNPN and CDR2 SVGIG (reference sequence). Trimming took 3 bases from V and 4 from J, leaving 15 bases between them. The CDR3 extends over 14 amino acids. The CDR3 DNA sequence: TGTGCCTGGAGGGCGGGGGCCCCTTCAGAGACCCAGTACTTC. Amino acid sequence: CAWRAGAPSETQYF.

The chain recombines TRBV11-2 with TRBJ2-3; D is perhaps TRBD2 (5 bases). CDR1 is SGHAT and CDR2 is FQNNGV in the germline V gene. The CDR3 extends over 16 amino acids. V lost 0 bases to trimming and J lost 6 bases, with 16 bases between them. CDR3 nucleotide sequence: TGTGCCAGCAGCTTAGAGGGTAGAACTAGTGGCGATACGCAGTATTTT. This translates into CASSLEGRTSGDTQYF.

This chain links TRBV5-6 with TRBJ2-1; 10 bases are a match to TRBD1. CDR1 SGHDT and CDR2 YYEEEE come from the germline V gene. CDR3 length equals 16 residues. V lost 3 bases, J lost 7 bases, and 10 bases stayed unmatched. CDR3 nucleotide sequence: TGTGCCAGCAGCTCGACCGGGACAGGGGTTCTGAATGAGCAGTTCTTC. Encoded protein: CASSSTGTGVLNEQFF.

The genes are TRBV6-5 and TRBJ1-1; TRBD1 matches at 9 bases. The V segment lost 5 bases and the J segment 4 bases; nucleotides outside the gene matches: 8. The CDR3 extends over 15 amino acids. CDR1 MNHEY and CDR2 SVGAGI come from the germline V gene. Written as DNA, the CDR3 is TGTGCCAGCAGTCGACAGGGGGTTAGATTCACTGAAGCTTTCTTT. It codes for CASSRQGVRFTEAFF.

The chain carries TRBV7-2 and TRBJ2-3; D gene unclear. This CDR3 has 12 amino acids. Germline values: CDR1 SGHTA, CDR2 FQGNSA. V lost 2 bases to trimming and J lost 11 bases, with 11 bases between them. The CDR3 DNA reads TGTGCCAGCAGCTTATGGGCAGACATGCAGTATTTT. It specifies CASSLWADMQYF.

This chain links TRBV9 with TRBJ2-7, with 10 bases lining up with TRBD1. Germline CDR1 SGDLS, CDR2 YYNGEE. The CDR3 has 15 residues. The trim removed 4 bases at V and 4 bases at J, leaving 8 bases unmatched. CDR3 bases: TGTGCCAGCAGCTCCCCCGGGACAGGGGAATACGAGCAGTACTTC. Protein product: CASSSPGTGEYEQYF.

The chain combines TRBV4-1 with TRBJ1-2; TRBD1 matches 7 bases. The germline V gene has CDR1 MGHRA and CDR2 YSYEKL. V trimming: 1 base; J trimming: 4 bases; junction bases outside the gene matches: 6. This CDR3 spans 15 amino acids. The CDR3 DNA reads as TGCGCCAGCAGCCAAGCTAAAGGGACAGCCTATGGCTACACCTTC. Amino acids: CASSQAKGTAYGYTF.

This chain connects TRBV6-5 to TRBJ2-7, with 8 bases matching TRBD2. Unmatched junction bases numbered 11, after V lost 6 bases and J lost 4 bases. The germline CDR1 and CDR2 sequences are MNHEY and SVGAGI. This CDR3 is built from 15 residues. The CDR3 DNA reads as TGTGCCAGCAGCCCCCCCACGGGGGGGTGGTACGAGCAGTACTTC. It specifies CASSPPTGGWYEQYF.